The 13 T cell receptor beta chains presented below share a single source sample, sequenced in a study of shared clonotypes between healthy human individuals. TCRdb's copy holds only in-frame clones and misses some; the assay was immunoSEQ multiplex PCR. This sample has about 2.3 million clones, with 85% to 95% found just once. The specimen was naive CD4+ T cells from PBMCs. As to subset: CD45RA+ positively selected. These receptors came from a man between 18 and 35 years old in good health. Some clones in this sample may be carry-over from other donors' samples.

V is TRBV6-6 and J is TRBJ2-1; TRBD2 matches 7 bases. With V trimmed by 0 bases and J by 3 bases, 5 bases remained unmatched. From germline, CDR1 is MNHNY and CDR2 SVGAGI (reference sequence). This CDR3 has 16 residues. DNA of the CDR3: TGTGCCAGCAGTTACTCGACTCTAGCGGTCTACAATGAGCAGTTCTTC. It specifies CASSYSTLAVYNEQFF.

The rearrangement links TRBV28 to TRBJ1-4; tentatively, D is TRBD1 (6 bases). Germline-derived CDR1 and CDR2 are MDHEN and SYDVKM. Trimming stripped 6 bases from V and 13 bases from J, with 21 bases between. The CDR3 length is 14 residues. CDR3 loop: CASSVPGDEKPLFF. The DNA of the CDR3 is TGTGCCAGCAGCGTCCCAGGGGATGAAAAACCACTGTTTTTT.

The chain links TRBV5-1 to TRBJ2-5; D might be TRBD1 (5 bases). The CDR3 has 13 amino acids. The V and J ends lost 2 bases and 3 bases respectively, with 8 bases between them. CDR1 and CDR2 (germline): SGHRS, YFSETQ. The CDR3 DNA follows: TGCGCCAGCAGCTTCAGGGTAGAAGAGACCCAGTACTTC. This gives the protein CASSFRVEETQYF.

As for this clone: Other nucleotide sequences in the sample specify the same CDR3. J is TRBJ1-2 and V is TRBV11-2, with D unclear. Germline V gene sequence: CDR1 SGHAT, CDR2 FQNNGV. With 1 base removed from V and 5 bases from J, the gap between germline ends came to 5 bases. CDR3 length: 12 residues. CDR3 region: CASSLGGYGYTF. CDR3 nucleotide sequence: TGTGCCAGCAGCTTAGGCGGTTATGGCTACACCTTC.

The chain links TRBV6-5 to TRBJ2-1; possible D gene TRBD2, 6 bases. The CDR3 spans 12 residues. Germline V gene data show CDR1 as MNHEY and CDR2 as SVGAGI. The germline V and J ends were trimmed by 7 bases and 7 bases, with 11 bases remaining between them. CDR3 bases: TGTGCCAGCACCAACGGGGGAAATGAGCAGTTCTTC. This gives the protein CASTNGGNEQFF.

The chain uses TRBV5-4 and TRBJ2-7; 11 nucleotides line up with TRBD2. The CDR3 loop spans 17 amino acids. Trimming took 0 bases from V and 3 from J; bases not matched to a gene: 8. CDR1 is SGHNT and CDR2 is YYREEE in the germline V gene (reference sequence). CDR3 in DNA: TGTGCCAGCAGCTTGGGAGGGACTAGCGGAACGTTCTACGAGCAGTACTTC. It yields the protein CASSLGGTSGTFYEQYF.

The chain joins TRBV4-2 to TRBJ2-6; D is undetermined. Per germline, CDR1 LGHNA and CDR2 YNFKEQ. Trimming shortened V by 2 bases and J by 1 base, and 6 bases separated the two germline ends. This CDR3 has 15 amino acids. This CDR3 is CASSQRASGANVLTF. DNA of the CDR3: TGTGCCAGCAGCCAAAGGGCATCTGGGGCCAACGTCCTGACTTTC.

For the CDR3, the DNA is TGCGCCAGCAGCCCCCAGGGGGAATATGGCTACACCTTC. Translation: CASSPQGEYGYTF. The rearrangement joins TRBV5-1 to TRBJ1-2; 7 bases are shared with TRBD1. This CDR3 comprises 13 residues. J gave up 5 bases and V 4 bases, and 5 bases lay outside the gene matches. From germline, CDR1 is SGHRS and CDR2 YFSETQ.

As to this clone: The sample has other DNA sequences that encode this CDR3 too. This rearrangement joins TRBV7-3 to TRBJ2-1; no clear D gene. The germline V and J ends were trimmed by 0 bases and 1 base, with 4 bases remaining between them. Per the germline V gene, CDR1 is SGHTA and CDR2 is FQGTGA. The CDR3 covers 14 residues. The CDR3 protein is CASSLTGSYNEQFF. CDR3 bases: TGTGCCAGCAGCTTAACTGGATCCTACAATGAGCAGTTCTTC.

The chain joins TRBV19 to TRBJ1-5, with D uncertain. Germline V lookup: CDR1 LNHDA, CDR2 SQIVND (reference sequence). Trimming took 1 base from V and 7 from J, leaving 11 bases between them. The CDR3 sequence is 14 residues long. The CDR3 sequence is CASSIVGPRQPQHF. DNA for the CDR3: TGTGCCAGTAGTATAGTCGGGCCAAGGCAGCCCCAGCATTTT.

The genes are TRBV9 and TRBJ2-1, with TRBD2 identical over 9 bases. The CDR3 is made up of 14 amino acids. Trimming cost V 4 bases and J 9 bases; bases outside gene matches: 8. From germline, CDR1 is SGDLS and CDR2 YYNGEE. CDR3 nucleotide sequence: TGTGCCAGCAGCCTTAGCGGGAGAGGGGGTGAGCAGTTCTTC. Protein product: CASSLSGRGGEQFF.

This chain joins TRBV7-3 and TRBJ2-6; TRBD2 is a possible D gene (5 bases). Germline V gene data show CDR1 as SGHTA and CDR2 as FQGTGA. The CDR3 has 18 residues. Trimming shortened V by 5 bases and J by 0 bases, and 17 bases separated the two germline ends. The CDR3 bases are TGTGCCAGCAGCCAAAAAGGCGGGCTGATCTCTGGGGCCAACGTCCTGACTTTC. Its protein product is CASSQKGGLISGANVLTF.

The chain employs TRBV9 and TRBJ2-7; D gene ambiguous. Germline V lookup: CDR1 SGDLS, CDR2 YYNGEE. The CDR3 is 13 residues long. Trimming removed 2 bases from V and 0 bases from J, with 6 bases in between. This chain's CDR3 is CASSVSFSYEQYF. CDR3 coding DNA: TGTGCCAGCAGCGTGTCGTTCTCCTACGAGCAGTACTTC. The full variable domain, in which reference TRBV9 and TRBJ2-7 provide the parts outside the CDR3, is DSGVTQTPKHLITATGQRVTLRCSPRSGDLSVYWYQQSLDQGLQFLIQYYNGEERAKGNILERFSAQQFPDLHSELNLSSLELGDSALYFCASSVSFSYEQYFGPGTRLTVT.